A selection of T cell receptor beta chains follows, all from one sample in a study of cytomegalovirus exposure and HLA in healthy donors. The table came from immunoSEQ multiplex PCR; TCRdb's copy has only in-frame clones and leaves some out. The table has 150,000 to 200,000 clones, roughly 80% seen once. The sequenced sample consisted of PBMCs. These receptors were taken from a girl under 10 years old in good health and CMV-seropositive. Both conserved end residues are part of each CDR3. D genes are given only for firm matches. A row's size may be missing; if present it is once, few, many or a size class.

V gene	clone size	D gene	J gene	CDR3 protein	CDR3 DNA
TRBV15	-	TRBD1	TRBJ1-5	CATSKYGTGADQPQHF	TGTGCCACCAGCAAGTACGGGACAGGGGCGGATCAGCCCCAGCATTTT
TRBV6-1	-	-	TRBJ1-5	CASSEVSGSGQPQHF	TGTGCCAGCAGTGAAGTGTCGGGATCGGGGCAGCCCCAGCATTTT
TRBV5-1	-	-	TRBJ2-3	CASSAIAEGGQYF	TGCGCCAGCAGCGCCATCGCCGAAGGGGGGCAGTATTTT
TRBV27	-	-	TRBJ2-6	CAGLSGANVLTF	TGTGCCGGGCTCTCTGGGGCCAACGTCCTGACTTTC
TRBV4-1	-	-	TRBJ2-7	CASSQEGRGRNEQYF	TGCGCCAGCAGCCAAGAAGGTAGGGGGAGAAACGAGCAGTACTTC
TRBV25-1	-	-	TRBJ2-3	CASSEWPDTQYF	TGTGCCAGCAGTGAATGGCCAGATACGCAGTATTTT
TRBV14	-	TRBD1	TRBJ2-3	CASSPPGQASTDTQYF	TGTGCCAGCAGCCCCCCGGGACAGGCAAGCACAGATACGCAGTATTTT
TRBV10-3	-	TRBD1	TRBJ2-1	CAITPGQGVSPGSYNEQFF	TGTGCCATCACCCCAGGACAGGGGGTCTCGCCGGGTTCCTACAATGAGCAGTTCTTC
TRBV19	-	-	TRBJ2-3	CASSYPVQGALDTQYF	TGTGCCAGTAGTTACCCGGTTCAGGGTGCGTTGGATACGCAGTATTTT
TRBV2	-	TRBD1	TRBJ1-2	CASSEENRGFYGYTF	TGTGCCAGCAGTGAAGAAAACAGGGGGTTTTATGGCTACACCTTC
TRBV4-1	-	-	TRBJ2-4	CASSQEKTGITKNIQYF	TGCGCCAGCAGCCAAGAGAAAACAGGGATCACCAAAAACATTCAGTACTTC
TRBV6-1	-	-	TRBJ2-7	CASSEAETGEQYF	TGTGCCAGCAGTGAAGCGGAGACAGGAGAGCAGTACTTC
TRBV25-1	-	TRBD2	TRBJ2-3	CVLAGEKTDTQYF	TGTGTCCTAGCGGGAGAGAAAACAGATACGCAGTATTTT
TRBV9	-	TRBD2	TRBJ2-5	CASSPRLAEEETQYF	TGTGCCAGCAGCCCCCGACTAGCGGAGGAAGAGACCCAGTACTTC
TRBV18	-	-	TRBJ2-7	CASSPPGSGYEQYF	TGTGCCAGCTCACCACCGGGAAGCGGCTACGAGCAGTACTTC
TRBV29-1	-	TRBD2	TRBJ2-3	CSALADSTDTQYF	TGCAGCGCCCTAGCGGATAGCACAGATACGCAGTATTTT
TRBV4-1	-	TRBD2	TRBJ2-4	CASSPSAGGPRGKNIQYF	TGCGCCAGCAGCCCATCAGCGGGAGGGCCTCGTGGCAAAAACATTCAGTACTTC
TRBV7-9	-	-	TRBJ1-1	CASSSGETEAFF	TGTGCCAGCAGCTCCGGAGAGACTGAAGCTTTCTTT
TRBV6-5	-	TRBD1	TRBJ1-2	CASRQGARGYGYTF	TGTGCCAGCAGACAGGGGGCGCGAGGCTATGGCTACACCTTC
TRBV7-7	-	-	TRBJ2-1	CASSRGQTLKQFF	TGTGCTAGCAGCAGAGGGCAAACACTGAAGCAGTTCTTC
TRBV4-1	-	-	TRBJ2-7	CASSQGPPGQNYEQYF	TGCGCCAGCAGCCAGGGCCCCCCCGGACAGAACTACGAGCAGTACTTC
TRBV30	-	-	TRBJ2-1	CAWRRRSSYNEQFF	TGTGCCTGGAGAAGAAGGAGCTCCTACAATGAGCAGTTCTTC
TRBV6-5	-	TRBD1	TRBJ1-2	CASSRGTGGSGYTF	TGTGCCAGCAGCCGAGGAACAGGGGGAAGTGGCTACACCTTC
TRBV19	-	TRBD1	TRBJ2-3	CASSILRTGTTDTQYF	TGTGCCAGTAGTATACTTCGGACAGGGACAACAGATACGCAGTATTTT
TRBV30	once	TRBD1	TRBJ2-7	CAWSIGTGPYEQYF	TGTGCCTGGAGTATTGGGACAGGACCCTACGAGCAGTACTTC
TRBV4-2	once	-	TRBJ2-3	CASSHSGSSTDTQYF	TGTGCCAGCAGCCATAGCGGCAGTTCCACAGATACGCAGTATTTT
TRBV5-4	-	-	TRBJ2-5	CASSSGGETQYF	TGTGCCAGCAGCTCCGGCGGGGAGACCCAGTACTTC
TRBV5-1	-	-	TRBJ2-5	CASSLGATDKETQYF	TGCGCCAGCAGCTTGGGAGCGACAGATAAAGAGACCCAGTACTTC
TRBV2	-	TRBD2	TRBJ2-4	CASHPGLAGNIQYF	TGTGCCTCCCACCCGGGACTAGCGGGAAACATTCAGTACTTC
TRBV5-6	-	-	TRBJ2-6	CASGQVEIDTNVLTF	TGTGCCAGCGGTCAGGTTGAAATCGATACCAACGTCCTGACTTTC
TRBV6-5	-	-	TRBJ1-3	CASSRHGSGNTIYF	TGTGCCAGCAGTCGACACGGCTCTGGAAACACCATATATTTT
TRBV6-1	once	-	TRBJ1-2	CASSLTPIDGYTF	TGTGCCAGCAGTCTTACTCCTATAGATGGCTACACCTTC
TRBV10-3	-	TRBD1	TRBJ2-7	CAISEEGAEYEQYF	TGTGCCATCAGTGAGGAGGGGGCGGAGTACGAGCAGTACTTC
TRBV5-1	-	TRBD2	TRBJ2-1	CASSPGGTRSYNEQFF	TGCGCCAGCAGCCCGGGAGGGACTCGTTCCTACAATGAGCAGTTCTTC
TRBV30	-	-	TRBJ2-1	CAWSDRVDEQFF	TGTGCCTGGAGTGACCGGGTGGATGAGCAGTTCTTC
TRBV27	-	TRBD1	TRBJ2-7	CASSPGQGFDYEQYF	TGTGCCAGCAGCCCCGGACAGGGCTTCGACTACGAGCAGTACTTC
TRBV7-9	-	TRBD2	TRBJ2-3	CASSFRYSGRGATDTQYF	TGTGCCAGCAGCTTCCGCTATAGCGGGAGGGGGGCCACAGATACGCAGTATTTT
TRBV15	-	TRBD1	TRBJ1-1	CATSRDSGRGDTEAFF	TGTGCCACCAGCAGAGATTCCGGCAGGGGGGACACTGAAGCTTTCTTT
TRBV9	-	-	TRBJ2-3	CASTQGRGSTDTQYF	TGTGCCAGCACCCAGGGGAGGGGGTCCACAGATACGCAGTATTTT
TRBV29-1	-	TRBD1	TRBJ1-1	CSFDDRGRNTEAFF	TGCAGCTTCGACGACAGGGGTCGAAACACTGAAGCTTTCTTT
TRBV11-2	-	TRBD1	TRBJ1-1	CASSRDRGPPNTEAFF	TGTGCCAGCAGCCGAGACAGGGGGCCTCCGAACACTGAAGCTTTCTTT
TRBV4-1	-	-	TRBJ1-2	CASSPIARQEYGYTF	TGCGCCAGCAGCCCTATAGCCCGACAGGAGTATGGCTACACCTTC
TRBV28	once	TRBD2	TRBJ2-7	CASSRAGGGPYEQYF	TGTGCCAGCAGTCGAGCGGGAGGTGGGCCCTACGAGCAGTACTTC
TRBV9	-	TRBD2	TRBJ2-3	CASSDRLAGAGDTQYF	TGTGCCAGCAGCGACAGGCTAGCGGGAGCGGGAGATACGCAGTATTTT
TRBV30	-	TRBD1	TRBJ1-4	CARQGGEKLFF	TGTGCCAGACAGGGGGGTGAAAAACTGTTTTTT
TRBV6-5	once	-	TRBJ1-2	CASSYDRPDSQGGYTF	TGTGCCAGCAGTTACGATCGGCCGGACAGTCAAGGTGGCTACACCTTC
TRBV18	few	-	TRBJ2-2	CASSEGERKTGELFF	TGTGCCAGCTCAGAGGGGGAAAGAAAAACCGGGGAGCTGTTTTTT
TRBV6-4	few	TRBD2	TRBJ2-6	CASSSSGNSGANVLTF	TGTGCCAGCAGCTCCAGCGGGAACTCTGGGGCCAACGTCCTGACTTTC
TRBV30	-	-	TRBJ2-7	CAWPARGGGAYEQYF	TGTGCCTGGCCTGCCCGAGGGGGAGGGGCCTACGAGCAGTACTTC
TRBV7-6	-	TRBD1	TRBJ2-5	CASSHRDRGGETQYF	TGTGCCAGCAGCCACCGGGACAGGGGCGGAGAGACCCAGTACTTC
TRBV30	-	-	TRBJ1-1	CAWSVGATEAFF	TGTGCCTGGAGTGTGGGAGCGACTGAAGCTTTCTTT
TRBV28	once	-	TRBJ2-7	CASSAGPPRSYEQYF	TGTGCCAGCAGTGCGGGACCCCCAAGATCCTACGAGCAGTACTTC
TRBV29-1	-	-	TRBJ2-7	CSVVTGPREQYF	TGCAGCGTTGTGACAGGTCCGAGAGAGCAGTACTTC
TRBV27	-	-	TRBJ2-1	CASSPPSSPDYNEQFF	TGTGCCAGCAGTCCGCCTAGCTCTCCGGACTACAATGAGCAGTTCTTC